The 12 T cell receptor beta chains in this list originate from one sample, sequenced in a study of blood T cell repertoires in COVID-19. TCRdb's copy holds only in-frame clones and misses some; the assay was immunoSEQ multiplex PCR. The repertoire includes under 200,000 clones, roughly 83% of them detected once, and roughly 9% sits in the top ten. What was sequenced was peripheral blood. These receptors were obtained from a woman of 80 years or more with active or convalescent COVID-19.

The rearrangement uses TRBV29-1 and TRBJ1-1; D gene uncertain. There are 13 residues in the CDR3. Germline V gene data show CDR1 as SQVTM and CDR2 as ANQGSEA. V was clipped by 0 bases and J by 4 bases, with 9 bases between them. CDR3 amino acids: CSVEESGSTEAFF. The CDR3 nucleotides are TGCAGCGTTGAAGAAAGCGGGAGCACTGAAGCTTTCTTT.

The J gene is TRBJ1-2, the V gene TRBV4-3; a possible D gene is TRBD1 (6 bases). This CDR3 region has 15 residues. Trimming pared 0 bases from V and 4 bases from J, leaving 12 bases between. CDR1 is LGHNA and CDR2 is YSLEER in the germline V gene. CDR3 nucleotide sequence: TGCGCCAGCAGCCAAGAACAGGGAACCAGCTATGGCTACACCTTC. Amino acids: CASSQEQGTSYGYTF.

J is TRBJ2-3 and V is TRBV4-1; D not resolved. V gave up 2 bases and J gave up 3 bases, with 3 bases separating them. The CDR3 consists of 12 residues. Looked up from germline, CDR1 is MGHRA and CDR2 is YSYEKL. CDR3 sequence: CASSQPTDTQYF. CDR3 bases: TGCGCCAGCAGCCAACCAACAGATACGCAGTATTTT.

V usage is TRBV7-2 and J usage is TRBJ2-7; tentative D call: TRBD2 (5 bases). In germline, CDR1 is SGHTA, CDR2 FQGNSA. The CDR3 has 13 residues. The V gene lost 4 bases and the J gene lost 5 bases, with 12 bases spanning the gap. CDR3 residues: CASSSPLAHEQYF. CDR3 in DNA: TGTGCCAGCAGCTCCCCCCTAGCCCACGAGCAGTACTTC.

The CDR3 here is CASSLGQGDGGYTF. CDR3 nucleotides: TGTGCCAGCAGCTTGGGACAGGGGGATGGGGGCTACACCTTC. V is TRBV7-2 and J is TRBJ1-2; TRBD1 matches 11 bases. Germline-derived CDR1 and CDR2 are SGHTA and FQGNSA. V lost 3 bases to trimming and J lost 8 bases; unmatched junction nucleotides: 5. The CDR3 is 14 residues long.

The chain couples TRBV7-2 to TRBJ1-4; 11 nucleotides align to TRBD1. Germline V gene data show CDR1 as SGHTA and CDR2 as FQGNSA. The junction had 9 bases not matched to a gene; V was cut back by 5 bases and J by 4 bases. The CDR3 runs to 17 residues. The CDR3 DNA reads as TGTGCCAGCAGCCGGTGGGGGACAGGGGGACATAATGAAAAACTGTTTTTT. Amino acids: CASSRWGTGGHNEKLFF. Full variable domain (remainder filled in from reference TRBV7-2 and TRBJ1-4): GAGVSQSPSNKVTEKGKDVELRCDPISGHTALYWYRQSLGQGLEFLIYFQGNSAPDKSGLPSDRFSAERTGGSVSTLTIQRTQQEDSAVYLCASSRWGTGGHNEKLFFGSGTQLSVL.

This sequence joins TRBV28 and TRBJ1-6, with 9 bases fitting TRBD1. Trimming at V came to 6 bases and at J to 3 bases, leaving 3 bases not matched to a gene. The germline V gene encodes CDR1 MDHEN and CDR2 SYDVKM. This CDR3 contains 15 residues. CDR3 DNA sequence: TGTGCCAGCAGCACAGGGGGCGTCTATAATTCACCCCTCCACTTT. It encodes CASSTGGVYNSPLHF.

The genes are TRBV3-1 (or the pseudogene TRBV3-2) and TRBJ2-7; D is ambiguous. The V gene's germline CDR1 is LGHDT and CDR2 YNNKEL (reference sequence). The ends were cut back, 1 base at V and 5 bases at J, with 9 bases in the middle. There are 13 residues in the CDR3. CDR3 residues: CASSQGGRDEQYF. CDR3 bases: TGTGCCAGCAGCCAAGGAGGTCGGGACGAGCAGTACTTC.

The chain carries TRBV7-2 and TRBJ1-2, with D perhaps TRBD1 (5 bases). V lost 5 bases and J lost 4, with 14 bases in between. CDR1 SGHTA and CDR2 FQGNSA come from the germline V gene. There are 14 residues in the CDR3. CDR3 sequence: CASSHPTAGYGYTF. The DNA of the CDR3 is TGTGCCAGCAGCCATCCGACAGCGGGCTATGGCTACACCTTC.

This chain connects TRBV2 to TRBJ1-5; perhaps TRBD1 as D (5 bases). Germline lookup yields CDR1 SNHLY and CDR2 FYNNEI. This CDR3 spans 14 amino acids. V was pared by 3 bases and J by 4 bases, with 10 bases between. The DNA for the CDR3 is TGTGCCAGCAGTGATAAGACAGAAAATCAGCCCCAGCATTTT. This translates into CASSDKTENQPQHF.

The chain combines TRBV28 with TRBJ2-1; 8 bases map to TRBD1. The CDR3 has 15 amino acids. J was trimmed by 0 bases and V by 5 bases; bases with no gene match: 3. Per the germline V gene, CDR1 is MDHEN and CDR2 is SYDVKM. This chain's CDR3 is CASSGQGASYNEQFF. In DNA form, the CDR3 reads TGTGCCAGCAGTGGTCAGGGGGCCTCCTACAATGAGCAGTTCTTC.

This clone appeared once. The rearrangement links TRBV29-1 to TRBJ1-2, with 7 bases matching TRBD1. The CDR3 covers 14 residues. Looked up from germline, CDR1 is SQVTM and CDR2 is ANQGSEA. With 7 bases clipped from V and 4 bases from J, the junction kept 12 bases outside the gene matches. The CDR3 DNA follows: TGCAGCGCCGACCCGGGACAGCACCCCTATGGCTACACCTTC. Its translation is CSADPGQHPYGYTF.